The TCR beta chain under discussion was sequenced for a study of T cell repertoires in aging, cancer and after chemotherapy. Peripheral blood genomic DNA, not sorted cells or RNA, was the template. The CDR3 runs 14 residues. V was cut by 4 bases and J by 1 base, with 10 bases left in between. Per germline, CDR1 KGHSH and CDR2 LQKENI. A mixed TRB-A/B primer pool amplified rearranged TRB by multiplex touch-down PCR. One entry per CDR3 protein, called by TCRdb with MiXCR from the multiplex PCR reads. The sample has about 1,400 distinct CDR3 sequences; approximately 22% are singletons. This clonotype was counted a few times. The antigen remains unidentified. Study conclusions and caveats: Age-matched healthy donors had significantly more diverse, less clonal blood TCR repertoires than untreated cancer patients. In healthy donors, age-related TCR diversity loss mainly reflected lost richness.

This receptor was identified in a human donor with a solid tumor. V gene TRBV18 combines with J gene TRBJ1-1, with D possibly being TRBD1 (6 bases). Sequences were obtained from blood. CDR3 sequence reads: CASSLDRRNTEAFF. The DNA for the CDR3 is TGTGCCAGCTCACTCGACAGGAGGAACACTGAAGCTTTCTTT. Full variable domain (rest looked up from reference TRBV18 and TRBJ1-1): NAGVMQNPRHLVRRRGQEARLRCSPMKGHSHVYWYRQLPEEGLKFMVYLQKENIIDESGMPKERFSAEFPKEGPSILRIQQVVRGDSAAYFCASSLDRRNTEAFFGQGTRLTVV.